The rows below give T cell receptor beta chains drawn from one sample of a study of cytomegalovirus exposure and HLA in healthy donors. The repertoire was sequenced with immunoSEQ multiplex PCR; TCRdb's copy has only in-frame clones and lacks some. The sample carries some 170,000 clones, about 80% recorded once. The sample was PBMCs. The receptors stem from a woman between 55 and 75 years old in good health and CMV-seropositive. CDR3s leave out the opening cysteine and the closing phenylalanine or tryptophan.

v_call: TRBV6-1
j_call: TRBJ2-7
cdr3_aa: ASRASGSPHEQY

v_call: TRBV5-5
j_call: TRBJ1-5
cdr3_aa: ASSLEGALNQPQH

v_call: TRBV7-3
j_call: TRBJ2-1
cdr3_aa: ASSRSGHYEQF

v_call: TRBV10-3
j_call: TRBJ2-1
cdr3_aa: AIRPGGRDSYNEQF

v_call: TRBV30
j_call: TRBJ1-1
cdr3_aa: AWSVRGAQGGGTEAF

v_call: TRBV6-1
j_call: TRBJ2-7
cdr3_aa: ASKRISGSNEQY

v_call: TRBV11-2
j_call: TRBJ2-5
cdr3_aa: ASSLDREETQY

v_call: TRBV5-1
j_call: TRBJ2-7
cdr3_aa: ASSFWGDSGDYEQY

v_call: TRBV18
j_call: TRBJ2-7
cdr3_aa: ASSPLEYYEQY

v_call: TRBV5-1
j_call: TRBJ2-7
cdr3_aa: ASSFTPRSGTGEQY

v_call: TRBV2
j_call: TRBJ1-5
cdr3_aa: ASSGQGGNQPQH

v_call: TRBV28
j_call: TRBJ2-7
cdr3_aa: ASDPGTSGRNEQY

v_call: TRBV7-2
j_call: TRBJ1-1
cdr3_aa: ASSIQGEIEAF

v_call: TRBV28
j_call: TRBJ2-7
cdr3_aa: ASSMTGVEQY

v_call: TRBV28
j_call: TRBJ1-4
cdr3_aa: ASSGPTGAYEKLF

v_call: TRBV18
j_call: TRBJ2-3
cdr3_aa: ASSGRAGATTDTQY

v_call: TRBV29-1
j_call: TRBJ2-3
cdr3_aa: SVGSEYLDTQY

v_call: TRBV7-2
j_call: TRBJ2-2
cdr3_aa: ASSLPGLAGNTGELF

v_call: TRBV6-5
j_call: TRBJ2-2
cdr3_aa: ASSYYRELNTGELF

v_call: TRBV5-6
j_call: TRBJ1-1
cdr3_aa: ASSVVGGMNTEAF

v_call: TRBV2
j_call: TRBJ2-2
cdr3_aa: ASSVPSGRANTGELF

v_call: TRBV2
j_call: TRBJ2-7
cdr3_aa: ASKRGSSSYEQY

v_call: TRBV9
j_call: TRBJ2-3
cdr3_aa: ASSVEGEFGTQY

v_call: TRBV2
j_call: TRBJ1-2
cdr3_aa: ASATGLHYGYT

v_call: TRBV5-1
j_call: TRBJ2-7
cdr3_aa: ASSLIAGAGEQY

v_call: TRBV5-4
j_call: TRBJ2-2
cdr3_aa: ASSFGSVGGTGELF

v_call: TRBV7-9
j_call: TRBJ2-2
cdr3_aa: ASTKSGGTGELF

v_call: TRBV6-4
j_call: TRBJ2-2
cdr3_aa: ASSGTGGDSGELF

v_call: TRBV7-3
j_call: TRBJ2-3
cdr3_aa: ASSWGVTDTQY

v_call: TRBV7-4
j_call: TRBJ1-5
cdr3_aa: ASSFGQGNSNQPQH

v_call: TRBV10-3
j_call: TRBJ1-6
cdr3_aa: ANGQGKNSPLH

v_call: TRBV30
j_call: TRBJ2-7
cdr3_aa: AWSLTYEQY

v_call: TRBV9
j_call: TRBJ2-2
cdr3_aa: ASSVISGGTGELF

v_call: TRBV20-1
j_call: TRBJ2-3
cdr3_aa: SAHRAGTQY

v_call: TRBV9
j_call: TRBJ2-3
cdr3_aa: ASRSGTQTDTQY

v_call: TRBV9
j_call: TRBJ2-7
cdr3_aa: ASSVGTSPYEQY

v_call: TRBV5-1
j_call: TRBJ2-7
cdr3_aa: ASRAGTGSYEQY